The source of this T cell receptor beta chain is a study of blood T cells in healthy people across ages (dated by TCRdb to between 2015 and 2016). Concerning the study at large: In model experiments, roughly one uniquely barcoded TCR beta cDNA molecule per two T cells was captured by template switching. Using deep sequencing normalized with unique cDNA molecular identifiers, the study measured how TCR beta repertoire diversity changes with age. Four age groups were formed from the donors: young (average 16 years), middle-aged (approximately 40), aged (about 62) and long-lived (less than 85). To avoid experimental bias, donors of different ages were spread randomly across the sequencing lanes. The study analyzed two additional independent replicas of 1 million unique cDNA reads from the same blood draw for two donors, one aged 18 to 30 and one aged 80 or older.

This clonotype was detected once. The antigen it recognizes is unknown. Base qualities are not provided; no much larger clone lies one nucleotide away. One read gives only weak evidence. The germline V gene (reference sequence) gives CDR1 as DFQATT and CDR2 as SNEGSKA. Germline trimming: 1 base from V, 7 bases from J; junction bases outside gene matches: 4. Taken from cysteine to phenylalanine, the CDR3 has 14 residues. The DNA shown is the 42-base CDR3, in frame from base 1. On the study overall, not on this receptor specifically: Compared with the aged group, the long-lived group had more naive CD4+ T cells, fewer expanded clones and increased TCR diversity, suggesting age selection. Total diversity estimates from one million sequenced T cells were considered lower bounds and underestimates. Observed TCR beta diversity per million T cells fell roughly linearly with age, and a significant reduction was already apparent by age about 36. A strong correlation was found between observed TCR beta diversity and the percentage of naive T cells measured by flow cytometry. Donor CMV infection status was unknown, potentially confounding age-related changes in expanded clonotypes. Conclusive comparison of naive and antigen-experienced compartments was prevented by the profiling of bulk unsorted PBMCs.

The 39 donors, aged 6 to 90 years, were systemically healthy Caucasian individuals from Russia. Roughly 10 milliliters of peripheral blood were collected from each donor into EDTA-treated Vacutainer tubes. PBMCs were isolated by Ficoll-Paque density-gradient centrifugation, with at least 6 million obtained per sample. Total RNA, at least 6 micrograms per sample, was extracted from PBMCs with Trizol reagent. The percentages of naive CD45RAhigh/CD27high T cells were determined by flow cytometry on a PBMC aliquot from every donor. To prepare the library, 5' RACE was applied. The sequencing machine was an Illumina HiSeq 2500. A second PCR of roughly 7 to 11 cycles was run with a J-beta primer mix and a sample-barcoded 5' primer. Each TCR beta cDNA molecule received a unique molecular identifier from a template-switch 5' adaptor carrying 12 random nucleotides. At least 2.5 million CDR3-containing paired-end reads were obtained from each sample. All of the RNA was converted into first-strand cDNA using the Mint cDNA synthesis kit, with a TRBC-specific oligonucleotide serving as the primer. Following uracil-DNA glycosylase treatment, a first 18-cycle PCR with universal primers M1SS and BC2_uni_R was performed on all cDNA. Per the source publication's procedure: For normalization, 1 million high-quality reads, each with a distinct molecular identifier, were randomly selected from each sample. Instead of being binned into consensus sequences, reads that shared molecular identifiers were thrown out. MiTCR, run with a Q25 quality threshold and the strictest error-elimination algorithm, handled CDR3 identification, clonotype clustering and error correction. A nonparametric unseen species model using Euler transformation provided a lower-bound estimate of total TCR beta diversity. The raw public data were reprocessed by TCRdb itself: fastp quality trimming at Q25, MiXCR clonotype calling, in-frame beta chains only. Under each unique CDR3 protein, matching rows form one entry showing the most common genes and DNA. The V and J calls, along with clone size, are taken from TCRdb and not from the paper's own processing. Here the sample has about 1,500,000 distinct CDR3 sequences; 28% occur a single time. Of the sample, about 8% is held by the ten largest clones.

The receptor was isolated from a woman in her thirties in good health. The sequencing sample was made of blood. The chain uses TRBV20-1 and TRBJ1-5, and 10 junction bases match TRBD1. The CDR3 region has the sequence CSARGRQGAQPQHF. The sequence in DNA is TGCAGTGCTAGAGGGCGACAGGGGGCGCAGCCCCAGCATTTT.